The 7 T cell receptor beta chains presented below share a single source sample, sequenced in a study of metastatic and nonmetastatic thyroid tumors (dated by TCRdb to 2018 to 2020). No treatment had been received by any patient before thyroid surgery. The library was prepared using PCR. Sequencer: Illumina HiSeq 4000. The public sequencing data were trimmed at Q25 with fastp and processed into clonotypes with MiXCR by TCRdb, which kept only in-frame beta chains. In this sample the table shows about 92,000 clones, about 15% of which occur a single time. Roughly 3.9% of the sample goes to the ten largest clones. The sample taken for sequencing was blood. Receptor source: a female donor with papillary thyroid cancer or a benign thyroid nodule (not recorded which). Some clones in this sample may be carry-over from other donors' samples.

This chain joins TRBV4-2 and TRBJ2-7; D is undetermined. CDR3 length: 15 residues. The V gene's germline CDR1 is LGHNA and CDR2 YNFKEQ. The germline V and J ends were trimmed by 0 bases and 2 bases, with 11 bases remaining between them. This chain's CDR3 is CASSQEVACPYEQYF. CDR3 sequence (DNA): TGTGCCAGCAGCCAAGAGGTGGCATGTCCCTACGAGCAGTACTTC.

Only a few counts were recorded for this clone. A read error may explain this, as a much larger clone is one base away. This sequence joins TRBV5-1 and TRBJ1-2; D gene uncertain. V was clipped by 7 bases and J by 3 bases, with 16 bases between them. The CDR3 consists of 14 residues. Germline V gene data show CDR1 as SGHRS and CDR2 as YFSETQ. CDR3 DNA: TGCGCCAGCGGCCCGTCGACCGCTTACTATGGCTACACCTTC. It yields the protein CASGPSTAYYGYTF.

Many counts were recorded for this clone. The rearrangement joins TRBV6-1 to TRBJ1-2; D gene unclear. The CDR3 runs 15 residues. The germline gives CDR1 MNHNS, CDR2 SASEGT. V lost 2 bases and J 6 bases, leaving 16 bases between the germline ends. DNA of the CDR3: TGTGCCAGCAGTGAAAGACCCTCCAGGAGGGATGGCTACACCTTC. Encoded protein: CASSERPSRRDGYTF.

This clone has ten or more counts. CDR3 nucleotides: TGTGCCAGCAGTGAAGGGACTAGACCCACCGGGGAGCTGTTTTTT. Residues: CASSEGTRPTGELFF. The V call is TRBV2, the J call TRBJ2-2, with 7 nucleotides matching TRBD2. J lost 4 bases, V lost 1 base, and 3 bases had no gene match. CDR1 and CDR2 (germline): SNHLY, FYNNEI. CDR3 length equals 15 residues.

This clone was seen ten or more times. This chain uses TRBV15 with TRBJ1-4; TRBD1 aligns across 7 bases. The CDR3 is 14 residues long. Losses at the gene ends were 4 bases for V and 7 bases for J; bases not matched to a gene: 6. Germline CDR1 and CDR2: LNHNV and YYDKDF (reference sequence). The CDR3: CATSTREGAEKLFF. The CDR3 nucleotides read TGTGCCACCAGCACCCGGGAGGGGGCTGAAAAACTGTTTTTT.

The sample holds a few counts of this clone. The chain recombines TRBV27 with TRBJ2-7; D is perhaps TRBD1 or TRBD2 (5 bases each). Germline assignment: CDR1 MNHEY and CDR2 SMNVEV (reference sequence). Trimming stripped 7 bases from V and 6 bases from J, with 16 bases between. This CDR3 contains 13 residues. The CDR3 sequence is CASMRGIGAEQYF. The CDR3, as DNA: TGTGCCAGCATGAGAGGTATCGGGGCCGAGCAGTACTTC.

This clone was counted ten times or more. The chain has TRBV4-2 and TRBJ1-5, with D uncertain. Germline assignment: CDR1 LGHNA and CDR2 YNFKEQ. V gave up 0 bases and J gave up 0 bases, with 12 bases separating them. This CDR3 is built from 17 residues. The CDR3 region is CASSQDRYQISNQPQHF. The CDR3 region has the DNA TGTGCCAGCAGCCAAGATCGGTACCAGATTAGCAATCAGCCCCAGCATTTT.